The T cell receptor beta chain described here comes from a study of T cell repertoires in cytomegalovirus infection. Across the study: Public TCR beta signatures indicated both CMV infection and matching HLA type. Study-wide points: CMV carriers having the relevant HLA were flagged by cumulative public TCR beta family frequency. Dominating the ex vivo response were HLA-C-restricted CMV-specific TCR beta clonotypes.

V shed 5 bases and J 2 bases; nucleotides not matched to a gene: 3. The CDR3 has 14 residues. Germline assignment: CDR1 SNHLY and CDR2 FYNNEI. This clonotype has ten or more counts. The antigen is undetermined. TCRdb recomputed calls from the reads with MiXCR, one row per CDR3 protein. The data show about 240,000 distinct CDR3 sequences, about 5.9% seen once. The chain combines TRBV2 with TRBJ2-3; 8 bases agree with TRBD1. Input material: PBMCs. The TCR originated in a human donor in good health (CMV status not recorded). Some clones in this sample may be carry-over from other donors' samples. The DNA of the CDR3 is TGTGCCAGCAGTAGGGGACAGGTCACAGATACGCAGTATTTT. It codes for CASSRGQVTDTQYF.